The rows below give T cell receptor beta chains drawn from one sample of a study of CD8 T cells in ankylosing spondylitis. TCRdb analysed the 5' RACE reads with MiXCR anew, one entry per CDR3 protein. The sample consists of about 150,000 distinct CDR3 sequences, around 32% of them appearing once. Sequencing was carried out using synovial fluid, either unsorted or a sorted T cell fraction (not recorded which). The source of these receptors is a male donor with ankylosing spondylitis. The CDR3 runs from the conserved cysteine through the conserved F or W. The D gene is left open where the match is weak. Size tells how often a clone was seen (once, few, many) or the class of an expanded clone, and some rows leave it out.

CDR3nt | CDR3aa | j_gene | d_gene | v_gene | abundance
TGTGCCAGCAGTCCCCGGGGGGCCGACAATGAGCAGTTCTTC | CASSPRGADNEQFF | TRBJ2-1 | NA | TRBV12-3/TRBV12-4 | few
TGTGCCAGCAGTTTATCTTGGAGGGTTGGTGAAAAACTGTTTTTT | CASSLSWRVGEKLFF | TRBJ1-4 | NA | TRBV27 | few
TGTGCCAGCACTTCCCCCCTAGGAAGCGGGAGGGCCCGTACCGGGGAGCTGTTTTTT | CASTSPLGSGRARTGELFF | TRBJ2-2 | TRBD2 | TRBV2 | few
TGCAGTGCTATACAGGGGGCGGGCGATGGCTACACCTTC | CSAIQGAGDGYTF | TRBJ1-2 | TRBD1 | TRBV20-1 | NA
TGTGCCAGCAGTTTTGAAGGGGCCTATAATTCACCCCTCCACTTT | CASSFEGAYNSPLHF | TRBJ1-6 | NA | TRBV12-3/TRBV12-4 | few
TGCGCCAGCAGCCACCGCACGGGACTAGGGGGCAATGAGCAGTTCTTC | CASSHRTGLGGNEQFF | TRBJ2-1 | TRBD2 | TRBV4-3 | few
TGTGCCAGCACGTCCCGCCCCGGGTCCTATGGCTACACCTTC | CASTSRPGSYGYTF | TRBJ1-2 | NA | TRBV27 | many
TGCAGCGTACCGGGACCGCAGAACACTGAAGCTTTCTTT | CSVPGPQNTEAFF | TRBJ1-1 | NA | TRBV20-1 | NA
TGTGCCAGCAGTTACTCGAATAGGGCGAACACCGGGGAGCTGTTTTTT | CASSYSNRANTGELFF | TRBJ2-2 | NA | TRBV6-5 | few
TGTGCCAGCAGCGGGACTAGCGGGAGGGGCGATGAGCAGTTCTTC | CASSGTSGRGDEQFF | TRBJ2-1 | TRBD2 | TRBV11-3 | NA
TGTGCCAGCAGTTTTCGACACGGTGACACCGGGGAGCTGTTTTTT | CASSFRHGDTGELFF | TRBJ2-2 | NA | TRBV12-3/TRBV12-4 | medium-sized
TGTGCCAGTCCCCCCCCCGAACCTCCCTCCTACGAGCAGTACTTC | CASPPPEPPSYEQYF | TRBJ2-7 | NA | TRBV2 | many
TGCAGCGTTGAGGAGGGACTAGCGCGCCTATACAATGAGCAGTTCTTC | CSVEEGLARLYNEQFF | TRBJ2-1 | TRBD2 | TRBV29-1 | NA
TGCGCCAGCAGCTCCGCTATAACCAATAATTCACCCCTCCACTTT | CASSSAITNNSPLHF | TRBJ1-6 | NA | TRBV5-1 | many
TGCAGTGCTAAGACTAGCGGGAAAGACAATGAGCAGTTCTTC | CSAKTSGKDNEQFF | TRBJ2-1 | TRBD2 | TRBV20-1 | many
TGTGCCAGCAGTTTATGGAGCACATATAACACTGAAGCTTTCTTT | CASSLWSTYNTEAFF | TRBJ1-1 | NA | TRBV28 | few
TGTGCCAGCAGCGTCACAAGCGGGGGCACCTACGAGCAGTACTTC | CASSVTSGGTYEQYF | TRBJ2-7 | TRBD2 | TRBV9 | NA
TGTGCCAGCAGCCAAGATTTAAGGGGGAGGCACCGTGGCCGAGGAGGAGAGACCCAGTACTTC | CASSQDLRGRHRGRGGETQYF | TRBJ2-5 | NA | TRBV4-2 | many
TGCAGTGCCACAGGGGGCGCCAGTAGGCCTGAAGCTTTCTTT | CSATGGASRPEAFF | TRBJ1-1 | TRBD1 | TRBV20-1 | NA
TGTGCCAGCAGTTTAGGAGGGACCGGGACAGGGTTGAATGAGCAGTTCTTC | CASSLGGTGTGLNEQFF | TRBJ2-1 | TRBD1 | TRBV12-3/TRBV12-4 | many
TGCAGTGCGGCGGGGGTCAATGAGCAGTTCTTC | CSAAGVNEQFF | TRBJ2-1 | TRBD2 | TRBV20-1 | many
TGTGCCAGCAGTTTATCGGAGCGGGGGCTCACAGATACGCAGTATTTT | CASSLSERGLTDTQYF | TRBJ2-3 | TRBD2 | TRBV27 | few
TGCAGTGCTAGAGATTTAGCTGGAAACACCATATATTTT | CSARDLAGNTIYF | TRBJ1-3 | NA | TRBV20-1 | NA
TGCGCCAGCCGACTCTTTGGGGACACTGAAGCTTTCTTT | CASRLFGDTEAFF | TRBJ1-1 | NA | TRBV5-1 | few
TGTGCCAGCAGCTCGGGCCTCAGGAGGAACACTGAAGCTTTCTTT | CASSSGLRRNTEAFF | TRBJ1-1 | NA | TRBV5-6 | NA
TGCGCCAGCAGCCAAGATAGGGGCTTCTCTGGGGCCAACGTCCTGACTTTC | CASSQDRGFSGANVLTF | TRBJ2-6 | NA | TRBV4-1 | few
TGTGCCAGTAGTAGCCCCCTGGGGGGCCTAAATGAGCAGTTCTTC | CASSSPLGGLNEQFF | TRBJ2-1 | NA | TRBV19 | NA
TGCGCCAGCAGCCAAGCCCACAGGGCTGGGGCCTACGAGCAGTACTTC | CASSQAHRAGAYEQYF | TRBJ2-7 | NA | TRBV4-1 | many
TGTGCCAGCAGCTTAACGAAACAGGAGGGGAACACCGGGGAGCTGTTTTTT | CASSLTKQEGNTGELFF | TRBJ2-2 | NA | TRBV7-3 | few
TGTGCCAGCATCGAAGGACTAGCGGGAGGTTACGAGCAGTACTTC | CASIEGLAGGYEQYF | TRBJ2-7 | TRBD2 | TRBV7-2 | NA
TGCAGTGCTAGGCCTTGGAACAGCGGCAATGAGCAGTTCTTC | CSARPWNSGNEQFF | TRBJ2-1 | NA | TRBV20-1 | few
TGTGCCAGCAGGCCTCGGTCGGGAGGAGCTGGGGAGCTGTTTTTT | CASRPRSGGAGELFF | TRBJ2-2 | TRBD2 | TRBV12-3/TRBV12-4 | many
TGTGCCAGCAGGGCTAAACTGACAGGGGACACTGAAGCTTTCTTT | CASRAKLTGDTEAFF | TRBJ1-1 | TRBD1 | TRBV2 | few
TGTGCCAGCAGCTTAGTTGACGGTTCAGATACGCAGTATTTT | CASSLVDGSDTQYF | TRBJ2-3 | NA | TRBV7-3 | many
TGTGCCAGCAGCTTAGGAAGGGGGCCTGGGAATTCACCCCTCCACTTT | CASSLGRGPGNSPLHF | TRBJ1-6 | TRBD1 | TRBV7-2 | once
TGCGCCAGCAGCTTGGACCTAGCCAGACTTACCGGGGAGCTGTTTTTT | CASSLDLARLTGELFF | TRBJ2-2 | NA | TRBV5-1 | many
TGCGCCAGCAGCCAAGATTACGACTACCGCACAGATACGCAGTATTTT | CASSQDYDYRTDTQYF | TRBJ2-3 | NA | TRBV4-3 | few
TGTGCCAGTAGTATCCGTTCAGGGGCCATGAACACTGAAGCTTTCTTT | CASSIRSGAMNTEAFF | TRBJ1-1 | NA | TRBV19 | NA
TGCGCCAGCAGCGGGGGCCCCGGGGATGAGCAGTTCTTC | CASSGGPGDEQFF | TRBJ2-1 | NA | TRBV5-1 | many
TGTGCCAGCAGCCGCAGGTCTGGGACAAGCGGCTACACCTTC | CASSRRSGTSGYTF | TRBJ1-2 | NA | TRBV7-2 | once
TGTGCCAGCAGCCCCAACCAGGGGTTGCCCTACGAGCAGTACTTC | CASSPNQGLPYEQYF | TRBJ2-7 | NA | TRBV7-9 | few
TGTGCCACCAGCAGAGACCCCGGGACAGGGTGGCCCCTCCACTTT | CATSRDPGTGWPLHF | TRBJ1-6 | TRBD1 | TRBV15 | many
TGTGCCAGCAGTCGGCGCTCGGGGGGTGAGCAGTTCTTC | CASSRRSGGEQFF | TRBJ2-1 | TRBD2 | TRBV28 | few
TGCAGTGCTGGGGATCAGCAGGGGGCAAGGGGCTACACCTTC | CSAGDQQGARGYTF | TRBJ1-2 | TRBD1 | TRBV20-1 | few
TGCAGCGTTGCGGACGGGAACACTGAAGCTTTCTTT | CSVADGNTEAFF | TRBJ1-1 | NA | TRBV29-1 | many
TGCAGTGCTAGAGAGGAGGCCCTCGGGGTTGGCAATCAGCCCCAGCATTTT | CSAREEALGVGNQPQHF | TRBJ1-5 | NA | TRBV20-1 | few
TGTGCCAGCAGTCCTACCTGGCAGGGTGCTGAAGCTTTCTTT | CASSPTWQGAEAFF | TRBJ1-1 | NA | TRBV3-1 | many